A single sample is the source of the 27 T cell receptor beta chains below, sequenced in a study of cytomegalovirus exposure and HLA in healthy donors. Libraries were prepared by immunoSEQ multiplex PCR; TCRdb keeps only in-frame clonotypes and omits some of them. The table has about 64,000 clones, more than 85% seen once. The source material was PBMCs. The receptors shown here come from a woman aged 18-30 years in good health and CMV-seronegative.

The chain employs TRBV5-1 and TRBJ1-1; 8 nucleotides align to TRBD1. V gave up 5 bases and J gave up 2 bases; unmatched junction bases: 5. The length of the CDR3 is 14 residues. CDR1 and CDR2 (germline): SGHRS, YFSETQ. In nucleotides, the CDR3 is TGCGCCAGCAGTCCGGACAGGGTAAACACTGAAGCTTTCTTT. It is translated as CASSPDRVNTEAFF. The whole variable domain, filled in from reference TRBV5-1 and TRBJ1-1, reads KAGVTQTPRYLIKTRGQQVTLSCSPISGHRSVSWYQQTPGQGLQFLFEYFSETQRNKGNFPGRFSGRQFSNSRSEMNVSTLELGDSALYLCASSPDRVNTEAFFGQGTRLTVV.

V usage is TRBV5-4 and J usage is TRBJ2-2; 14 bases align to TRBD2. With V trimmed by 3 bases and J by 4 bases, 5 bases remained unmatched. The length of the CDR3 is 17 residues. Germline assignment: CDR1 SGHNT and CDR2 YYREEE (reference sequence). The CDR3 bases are TGTGCCAGCAGCTCGACTAGCGGGAGGGCCAGCACCGGGGAGCTGTTTTTT. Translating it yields CASSSTSGRASTGELFF.

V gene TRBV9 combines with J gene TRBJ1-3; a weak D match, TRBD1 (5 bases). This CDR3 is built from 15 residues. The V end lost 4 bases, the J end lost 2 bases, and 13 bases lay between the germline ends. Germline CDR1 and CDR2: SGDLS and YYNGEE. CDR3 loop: CASSPRGGAGNTIYF. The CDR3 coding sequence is TGTGCCAGCAGCCCGAGGGGAGGGGCTGGAAACACCATATATTTT.

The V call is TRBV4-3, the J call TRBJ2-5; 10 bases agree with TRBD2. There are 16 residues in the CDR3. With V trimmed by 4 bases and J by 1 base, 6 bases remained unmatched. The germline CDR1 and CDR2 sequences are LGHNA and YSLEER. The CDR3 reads CASSRYSGGSQETQYF. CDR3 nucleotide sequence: TGCGCCAGCAGCCGATATAGCGGGGGGAGCCAAGAGACCCAGTACTTC.

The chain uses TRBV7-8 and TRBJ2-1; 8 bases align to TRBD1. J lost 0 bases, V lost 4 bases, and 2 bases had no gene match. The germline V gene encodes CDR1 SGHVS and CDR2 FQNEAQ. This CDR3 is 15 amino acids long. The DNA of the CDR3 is TGTGCCAGCAGCTCGACAGGGGCCTCCTACAATGAGCAGTTCTTC. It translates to CASSSTGASYNEQFF.

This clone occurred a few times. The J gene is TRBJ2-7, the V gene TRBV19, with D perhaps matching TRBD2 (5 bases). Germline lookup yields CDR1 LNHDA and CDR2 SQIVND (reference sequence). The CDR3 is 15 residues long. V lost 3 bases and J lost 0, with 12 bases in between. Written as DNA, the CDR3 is TGTGCCAGTAGTATGGTGGACTCAAACTCCTACGAGCAGTACTTC. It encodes CASSMVDSNSYEQYF. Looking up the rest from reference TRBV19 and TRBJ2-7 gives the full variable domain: DGGITQSPKYLFRKEGQNVTLSCEQNLNHDAMYWYRQDPGQGLRLIYYSQIVNDFQKGDIAEGYSVSREKKESFPLTVTSAQKNPTAFYLCASSMVDSNSYEQYFGPGTRLTVT.

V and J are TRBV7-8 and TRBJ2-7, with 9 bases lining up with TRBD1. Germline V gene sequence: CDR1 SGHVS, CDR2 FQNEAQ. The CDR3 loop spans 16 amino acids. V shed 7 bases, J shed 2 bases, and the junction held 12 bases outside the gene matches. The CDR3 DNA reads TGTGCCAGCACCCCACTCTGGACAGGGGATACCTACGAGCAGTACTTC. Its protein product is CASTPLWTGDTYEQYF.

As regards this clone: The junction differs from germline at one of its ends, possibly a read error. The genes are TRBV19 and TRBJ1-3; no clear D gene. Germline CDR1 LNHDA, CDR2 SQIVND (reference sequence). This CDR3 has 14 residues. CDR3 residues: CASSIESSGNTIYF. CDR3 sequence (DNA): TGTGCCAGTAGCATAGAGAGCTCTGGAAACACCATATATTTT.

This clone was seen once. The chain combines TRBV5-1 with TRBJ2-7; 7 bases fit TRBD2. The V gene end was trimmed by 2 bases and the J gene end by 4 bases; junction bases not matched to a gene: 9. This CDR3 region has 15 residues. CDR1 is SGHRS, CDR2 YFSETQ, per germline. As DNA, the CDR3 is TGCGCCAGCAGCTTTAACCCTAGCGGTCGATACGAGCAGTACTTC. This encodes CASSFNPSGRYEQYF.

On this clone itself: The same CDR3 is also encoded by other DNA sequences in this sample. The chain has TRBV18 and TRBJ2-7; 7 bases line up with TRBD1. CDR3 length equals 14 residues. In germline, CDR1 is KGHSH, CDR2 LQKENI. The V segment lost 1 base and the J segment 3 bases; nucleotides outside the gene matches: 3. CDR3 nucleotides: TGTGCCAGCTCACCACTAGGGACAGACTACGAGCAGTACTTC. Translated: CASSPLGTDYEQYF.

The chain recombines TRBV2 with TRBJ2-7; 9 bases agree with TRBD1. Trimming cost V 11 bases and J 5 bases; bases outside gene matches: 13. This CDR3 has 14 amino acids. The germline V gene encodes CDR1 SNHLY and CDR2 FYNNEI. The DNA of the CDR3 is TGTGCCTGTACCCGGACAGGGGTCCGGGACGAGCAGTACTTC. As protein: CACTRTGVRDEQYF.

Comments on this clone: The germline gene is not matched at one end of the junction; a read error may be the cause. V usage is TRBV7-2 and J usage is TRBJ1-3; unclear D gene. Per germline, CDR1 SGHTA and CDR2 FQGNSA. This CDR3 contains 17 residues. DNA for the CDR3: TGTGCCAGCAGCCTAGCGGGGTTACAAGGAGGTGGAAACACCATATATTTT. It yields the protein CASSLAGLQGGGNTIYF.

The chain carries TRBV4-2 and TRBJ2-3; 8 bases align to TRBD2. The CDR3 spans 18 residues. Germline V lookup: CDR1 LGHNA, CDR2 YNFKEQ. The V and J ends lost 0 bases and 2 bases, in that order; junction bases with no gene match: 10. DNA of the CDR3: TGTGCCAGCAGCCAAGATGCTAGCGGGCGAATCAACACAGATACGCAGTATTTT. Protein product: CASSQDASGRINTDTQYF.

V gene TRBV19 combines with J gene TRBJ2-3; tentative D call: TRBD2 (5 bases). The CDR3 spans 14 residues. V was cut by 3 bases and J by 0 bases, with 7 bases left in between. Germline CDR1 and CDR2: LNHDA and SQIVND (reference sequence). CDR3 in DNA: TGTGCCAGTAGTATCAGCGGCAGCACAGATACGCAGTATTTT. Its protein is CASSISGSTDTQYF.

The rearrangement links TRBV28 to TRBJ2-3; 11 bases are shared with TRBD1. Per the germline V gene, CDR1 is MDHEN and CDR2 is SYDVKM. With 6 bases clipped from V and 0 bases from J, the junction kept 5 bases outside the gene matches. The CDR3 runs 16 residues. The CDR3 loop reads CASRGQGAPSTDTQYF. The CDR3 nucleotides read TGTGCCAGCAGAGGACAGGGGGCTCCTAGCACAGATACGCAGTATTTT.

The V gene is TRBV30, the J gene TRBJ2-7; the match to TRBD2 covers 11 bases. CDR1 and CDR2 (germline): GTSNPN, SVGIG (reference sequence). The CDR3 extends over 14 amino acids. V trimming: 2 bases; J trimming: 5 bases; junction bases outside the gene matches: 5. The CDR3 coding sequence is TGTGCCTGGAGTTCAATAGCGGGAGGGAACGAGCAGTACTTC. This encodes CAWSSIAGGNEQYF.

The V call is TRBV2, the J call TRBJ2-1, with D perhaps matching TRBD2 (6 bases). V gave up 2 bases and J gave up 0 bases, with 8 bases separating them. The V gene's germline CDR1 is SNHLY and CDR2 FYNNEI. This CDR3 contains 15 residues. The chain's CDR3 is CASSERETSYNEQFF. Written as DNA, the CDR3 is TGTGCCAGCAGTGAACGGGAGACCTCCTACAATGAGCAGTTCTTC.

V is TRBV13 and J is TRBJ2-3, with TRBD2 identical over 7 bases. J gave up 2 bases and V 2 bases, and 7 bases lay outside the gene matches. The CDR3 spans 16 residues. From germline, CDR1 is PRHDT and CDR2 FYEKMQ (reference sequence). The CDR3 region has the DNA TGTGCCAGCAGCTTAAAACTAGCGCGGGCCACAGATACGCAGTATTTT. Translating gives CASSLKLARATDTQYF.

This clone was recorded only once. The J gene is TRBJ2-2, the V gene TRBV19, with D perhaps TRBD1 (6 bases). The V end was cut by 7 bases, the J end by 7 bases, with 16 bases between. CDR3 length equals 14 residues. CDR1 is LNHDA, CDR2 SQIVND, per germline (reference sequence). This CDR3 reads CASKQGVIYGELFF. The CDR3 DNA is TGTGCCAGTAAACAGGGCGTAATTTACGGGGAGCTGTTTTTT.

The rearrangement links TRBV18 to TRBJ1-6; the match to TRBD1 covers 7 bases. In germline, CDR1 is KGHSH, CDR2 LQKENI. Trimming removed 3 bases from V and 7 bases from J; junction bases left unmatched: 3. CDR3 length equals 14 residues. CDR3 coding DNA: TGTGCCAGCTCACCCGACAGGGTAAATTCACCCCTCCACTTT. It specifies CASSPDRVNSPLHF.

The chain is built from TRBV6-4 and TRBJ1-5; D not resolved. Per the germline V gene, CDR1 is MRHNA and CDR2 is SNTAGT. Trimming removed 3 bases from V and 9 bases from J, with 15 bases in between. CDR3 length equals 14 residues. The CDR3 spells CASSEPGSVRPQHF. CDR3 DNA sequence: TGTGCCAGCAGTGAGCCGGGATCAGTGAGGCCCCAGCATTTT.

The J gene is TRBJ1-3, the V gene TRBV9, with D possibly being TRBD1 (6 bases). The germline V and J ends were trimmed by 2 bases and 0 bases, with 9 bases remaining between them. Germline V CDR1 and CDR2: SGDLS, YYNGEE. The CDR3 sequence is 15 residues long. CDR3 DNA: TGTGCCAGCAGCGTGACAGGTGCCTCTGGAAACACCATATATTTT. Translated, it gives CASSVTGASGNTIYF. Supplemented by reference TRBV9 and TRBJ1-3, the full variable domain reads DSGVTQTPKHLITATGQRVTLRCSPRSGDLSVYWYQQSLDQGLQFLIQYYNGEERAKGNILERFSAQQFPDLHSELNLSSLELGDSALYFCASSVTGASGNTIYFGEGSWLTVV.

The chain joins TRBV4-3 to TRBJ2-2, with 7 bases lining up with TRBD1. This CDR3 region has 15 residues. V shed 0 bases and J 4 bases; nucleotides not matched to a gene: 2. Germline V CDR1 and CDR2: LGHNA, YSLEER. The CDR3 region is CASSQEGQSTGELFF. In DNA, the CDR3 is TGCGCCAGCAGCCAAGAGGGACAGTCCACCGGGGAGCTGTTTTTT.

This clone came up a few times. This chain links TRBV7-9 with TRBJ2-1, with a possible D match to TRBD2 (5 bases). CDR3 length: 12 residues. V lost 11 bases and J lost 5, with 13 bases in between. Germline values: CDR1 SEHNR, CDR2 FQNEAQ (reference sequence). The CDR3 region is CAGRLANNEQFF. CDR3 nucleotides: TGTGCCGGCCGGCTAGCTAACAATGAGCAGTTCTTC.

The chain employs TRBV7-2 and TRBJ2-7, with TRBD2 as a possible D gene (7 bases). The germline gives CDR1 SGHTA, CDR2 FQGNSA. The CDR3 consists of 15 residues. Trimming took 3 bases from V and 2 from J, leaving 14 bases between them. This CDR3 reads CASSFFKGGAYEQYF. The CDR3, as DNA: TGTGCCAGCAGCTTCTTTAAAGGGGGGGCCTACGAGCAGTACTTC.

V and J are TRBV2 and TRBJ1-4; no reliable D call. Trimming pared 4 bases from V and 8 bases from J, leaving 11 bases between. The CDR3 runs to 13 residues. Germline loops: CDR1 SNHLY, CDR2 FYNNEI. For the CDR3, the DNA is TGTGCCAGCAGTGTGATTTGGGCAGAAAAACTGTTTTTT. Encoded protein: CASSVIWAEKLFF.

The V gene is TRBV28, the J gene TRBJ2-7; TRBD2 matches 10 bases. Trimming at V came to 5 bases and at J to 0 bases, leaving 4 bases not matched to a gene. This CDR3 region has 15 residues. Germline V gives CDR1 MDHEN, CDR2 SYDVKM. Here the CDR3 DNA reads TGTGCCAGCAGTAGGACTAGCGGTTCCTCCTACGAGCAGTACTTC. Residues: CASSRTSGSSYEQYF. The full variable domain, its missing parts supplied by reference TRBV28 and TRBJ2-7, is DVKVTQSSRYLVKRTGEKVFLECVQDMDHENMFWYRQDPGLGLRLIYFSYDVKMKEKGDIPEGYSVSREKKERFSLILESASTNQTSMYLCASSRTSGSSYEQYFGPGTRLTVT.